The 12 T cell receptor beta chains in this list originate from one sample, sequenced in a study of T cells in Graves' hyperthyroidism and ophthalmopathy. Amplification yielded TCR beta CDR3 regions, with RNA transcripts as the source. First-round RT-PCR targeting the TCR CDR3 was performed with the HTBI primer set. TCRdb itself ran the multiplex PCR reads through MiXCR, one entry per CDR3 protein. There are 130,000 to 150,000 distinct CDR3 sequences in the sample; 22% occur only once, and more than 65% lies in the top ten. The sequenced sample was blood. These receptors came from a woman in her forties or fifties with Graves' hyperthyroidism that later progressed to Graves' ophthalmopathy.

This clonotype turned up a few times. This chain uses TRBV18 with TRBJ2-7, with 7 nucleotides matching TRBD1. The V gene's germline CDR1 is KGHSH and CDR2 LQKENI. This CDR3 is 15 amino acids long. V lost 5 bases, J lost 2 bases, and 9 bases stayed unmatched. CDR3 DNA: TGTGCCAGCTCAGCCAAGACAGGGATGACCTACGAGCAGTACTTC. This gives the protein CASSAKTGMTYEQYF.

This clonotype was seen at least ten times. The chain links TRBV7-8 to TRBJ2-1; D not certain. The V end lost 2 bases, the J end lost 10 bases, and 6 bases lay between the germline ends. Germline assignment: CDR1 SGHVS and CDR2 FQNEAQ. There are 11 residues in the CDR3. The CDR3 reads CASSLTAEQFF. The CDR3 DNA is TGTGCCAGCAGCTTAACAGCGGAGCAGTTCTTC. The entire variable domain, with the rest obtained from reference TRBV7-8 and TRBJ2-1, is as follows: GAGVSQSPRYKVAKRGQDVALRCDPISGHVSLFWYQQALGQGPEFLTYFQNEAQLDKSGLPSDRFFAERPEGSVSTLKIQRTQQEDSAVYLCASSLTAEQFFGPGTRLTVL.

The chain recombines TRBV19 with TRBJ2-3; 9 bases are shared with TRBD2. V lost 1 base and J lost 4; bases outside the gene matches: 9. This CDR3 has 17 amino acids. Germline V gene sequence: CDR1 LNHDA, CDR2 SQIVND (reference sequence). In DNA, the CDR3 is TGTGCCAGTAGTATAGGAGGAGTAGCGGGAGTTCCAGATACGCAGTATTTT. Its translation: CASSIGGVAGVPDTQYF.

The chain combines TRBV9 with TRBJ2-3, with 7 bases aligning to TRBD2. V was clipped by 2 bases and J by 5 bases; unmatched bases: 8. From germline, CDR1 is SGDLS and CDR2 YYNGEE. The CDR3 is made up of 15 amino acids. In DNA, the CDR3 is TGTGCCAGCAGCGTCCTGGAGGGGAGGGTAGATACGCAGTATTTT. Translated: CASSVLEGRVDTQYF.

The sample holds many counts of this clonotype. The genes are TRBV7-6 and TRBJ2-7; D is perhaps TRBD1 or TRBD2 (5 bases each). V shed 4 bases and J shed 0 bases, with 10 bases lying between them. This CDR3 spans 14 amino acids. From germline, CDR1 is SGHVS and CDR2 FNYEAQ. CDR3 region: CASSSRDGSYEQYF. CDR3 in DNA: TGTGCCAGCAGCTCCCGGGACGGCTCCTACGAGCAGTACTTC.

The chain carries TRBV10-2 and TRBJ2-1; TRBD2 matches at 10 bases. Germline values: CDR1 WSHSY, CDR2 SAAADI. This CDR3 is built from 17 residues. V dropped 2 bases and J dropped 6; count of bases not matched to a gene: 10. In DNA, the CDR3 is TGCGCCAGCAGTGAGGGTCCTCTAGCGGGAGTAAGCAATGAGCAGTTCTTC. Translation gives CASSEGPLAGVSNEQFF.

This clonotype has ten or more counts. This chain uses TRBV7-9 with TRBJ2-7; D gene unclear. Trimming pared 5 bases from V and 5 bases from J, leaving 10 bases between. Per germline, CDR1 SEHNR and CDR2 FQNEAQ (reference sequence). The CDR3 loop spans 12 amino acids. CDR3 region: CASSPVQDEQYF. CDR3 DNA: TGTGCCAGCAGCCCAGTCCAGGACGAGCAGTACTTC.

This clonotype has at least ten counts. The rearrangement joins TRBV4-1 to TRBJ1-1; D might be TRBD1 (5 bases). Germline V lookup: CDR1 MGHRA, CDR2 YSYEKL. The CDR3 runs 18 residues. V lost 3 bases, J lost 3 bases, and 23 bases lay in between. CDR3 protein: CASSHPRGFRLRDTEAFF. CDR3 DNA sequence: TGCGCCAGCAGCCATCCCCGGGGGTTTCGTCTTAGGGACACTGAAGCTTTCTTT.

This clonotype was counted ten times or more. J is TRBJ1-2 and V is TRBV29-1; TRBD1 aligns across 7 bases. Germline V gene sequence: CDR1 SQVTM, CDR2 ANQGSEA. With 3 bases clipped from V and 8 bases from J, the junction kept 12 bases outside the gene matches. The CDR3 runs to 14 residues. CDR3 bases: TGCAGCGTTGATGTTGGGGACAGAGTCTCCGGCTACACCTTC. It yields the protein CSVDVGDRVSGYTF.

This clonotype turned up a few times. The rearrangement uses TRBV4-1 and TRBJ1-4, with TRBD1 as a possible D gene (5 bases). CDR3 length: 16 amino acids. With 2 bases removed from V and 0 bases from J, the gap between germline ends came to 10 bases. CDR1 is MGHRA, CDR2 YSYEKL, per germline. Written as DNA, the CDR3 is TGCGCCAGCAGCCAAACCGAGACAGCAACTAATGAAAAACTGTTTTTT. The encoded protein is CASSQTETATNEKLFF.

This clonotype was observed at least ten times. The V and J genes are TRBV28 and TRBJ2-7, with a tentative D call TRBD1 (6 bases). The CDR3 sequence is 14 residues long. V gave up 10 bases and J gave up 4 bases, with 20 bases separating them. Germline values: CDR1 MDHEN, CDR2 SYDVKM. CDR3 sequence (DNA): TGTGCCAACCCATCGACAGGTCCTCCATACGAGCAGTACTTC. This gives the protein CANPSTGPPYEQYF.

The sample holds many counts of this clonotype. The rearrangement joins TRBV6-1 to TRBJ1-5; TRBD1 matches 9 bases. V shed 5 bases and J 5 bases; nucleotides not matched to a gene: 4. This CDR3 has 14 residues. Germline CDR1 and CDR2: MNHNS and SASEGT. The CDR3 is CASSKGQGYQPQHF. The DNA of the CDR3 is TGTGCCAGCAGTAAGGGACAGGGTTATCAGCCCCAGCATTTT.